Shown below are 31 T cell receptor beta chains from a single sample sequenced in a study of CD8 T cells in Susac syndrome. Reverse transcription of roughly 0.45 to 1 ug RNA used random hexamers. MiXCR, run by TCRdb on the immunoSEQ multiplex PCR reads, gives a single entry per CDR3 protein. The data hold about 52,000 distinct CDR3 sequences, with around 93% observed a single time. Material for sequencing was CD8+ T cells from PBMCs. All receptors derive from a human donor with multiple sclerosis.

This clonotype was detected only once. The chain has TRBV7-3 and TRBJ2-3, with TRBD2 matching 7 bases. From germline, CDR1 is SGHTA and CDR2 FQGTGA. The CDR3 loop spans 15 amino acids. V was pared by 2 bases and J by 4 bases, with 6 bases of the junction left unmatched. CDR3 loop: CASSLASGRADTQYF. DNA for the CDR3: TGTGCCAGCAGCTTAGCGTCTGGGAGGGCAGATACGCAGTATTTT.

The rearrangement links TRBV7-9 to TRBJ2-7; D unresolved. V was shortened by 6 bases and J by 1 base, with 16 bases between the two germline ends. CDR1 SEHNR and CDR2 FQNEAQ come from the germline V gene (reference sequence). The CDR3 is made up of 15 amino acids. Here the CDR3 DNA reads TGTGCCAGCAGTCTGAAACCGGGCACGTCCTACGAGCAGTACTTC. The encoded protein is CASSLKPGTSYEQYF.

The V gene is TRBV7-9, the J gene TRBJ2-5; D is ambiguous. This CDR3 is built from 15 residues. Germline loops: CDR1 SEHNR, CDR2 FQNEAQ (reference sequence). The V and J ends lost 3 bases and 5 bases respectively, with 16 bases between them. This CDR3 reads CASSFARETLETQYF. The CDR3 DNA follows: TGTGCCAGCAGCTTCGCCCGAGAGACGCTGGAGACCCAGTACTTC.

This chain uses TRBV19 with TRBJ1-6, with 7 nucleotides matching TRBD1. This CDR3 has 12 amino acids. CDR1 and CDR2 from the germline V gene are LNHDA and SQIVND (reference sequence). With V trimmed by 7 bases and J by 14 bases, 8 bases remained unmatched. For the CDR3, the DNA is TGTGCCAGTACCTCACAGGGGAGGTCCCTCCACTTT. This gives the protein CASTSQGRSLHF. Full variable domain (outside the CDR3, taken from reference TRBV19 and TRBJ1-6): DGGITQSPKYLFRKEGQNVTLSCEQNLNHDAMYWYRQDPGQGLRLIYYSQIVNDFQKGDIAEGYSVSREKKESFPLTVTSAQKNPTAFYLCASTSQGRSLHFGNGTRLTVT.

The chain employs TRBV4-3 and TRBJ2-3, with D perhaps given as TRBD1 or TRBD2 (6 bases each). There are 15 residues in the CDR3. Germline loops: CDR1 LGHNA, CDR2 YSLEER. V dropped 7 bases and J dropped 3 bases, with 17 bases sitting between them. Here the CDR3 reads CASTTARGATDTQYF. Written as DNA, the CDR3 is TGCGCCAGCACGACCGCGAGGGGGGCAACAGATACGCAGTATTTT.

This chain uses TRBV25-1 with TRBJ2-4, with a tentative D call TRBD1 (5 bases). Germline V gene data show CDR1 as MGHDK and CDR2 as SYGVNS. V lost 5 bases to trimming and J lost 5 bases, with 16 bases between them. This CDR3 comprises 15 residues. CDR3 sequence: CASSPQGQFQNIQYF. CDR3 nucleotides: TGTGCCAGCAGTCCGCAGGGTCAATTCCAAAACATTCAGTACTTC.

This clonotype was detected once. The chain is built from TRBV2 and TRBJ1-1; D remains ambiguous. From germline, CDR1 is SNHLY and CDR2 FYNNEI. The ends were cut back, 7 bases at V and 2 bases at J, with 8 bases in the middle. The CDR3 totals 12 residues. This chain's CDR3 is CASIYSNTEAFF. CDR3 in DNA: TGTGCCAGCATATACAGTAACACTGAAGCTTTCTTT.

V and J are TRBV7-9 and TRBJ2-5; possibly TRBD1 or TRBD2 for D (5 bases each). Germline CDR1 and CDR2: SEHNR and FQNEAQ (reference sequence). The CDR3 totals 14 residues. Trimming left V 1 base short and J 5 bases short, with 11 bases between. CDR3 in DNA: TGTGCCAGCAGCTTAGGGGGGTCTCTGGAGACCCAGTACTTC. It codes for CASSLGGSLETQYF.

This chain connects TRBV5-1 to TRBJ2-4; 13 bases agree with TRBD2. This CDR3 is built from 21 residues. The germline CDR1 and CDR2 sequences are SGHRS and YFSETQ. J gave up 0 bases and V 5 bases, and 17 bases lay outside the gene matches. This chain's CDR3 is CASSQPEIGLAGALAKNIQYF. CDR3 in DNA: TGCGCCAGCAGTCAACCCGAAATCGGACTAGCGGGAGCGCTAGCCAAAAACATTCAGTACTTC.

This sequence joins TRBV4-3 and TRBJ1-1; TRBD1 is a possible D gene (5 bases). Trimming took 0 bases from V and 5 from J, leaving 10 bases between them. CDR1 is LGHNA, CDR2 YSLEER, per germline. The CDR3 length is 14 residues. The CDR3 coding sequence is TGCGCCAGCAGCCAAGATGGGGGGGATACTGAAGCTTTCTTT. Amino acids: CASSQDGGDTEAFF.

V is TRBV30 and J is TRBJ2-7; the D is unclear. This CDR3 has 10 residues. Trimming removed 5 bases from V and 6 bases from J, with 8 bases in between. Germline V gives CDR1 GTSNPN, CDR2 SVGIG (reference sequence). The CDR3, as DNA: TGTGCCTGGGGTAACGTCGAGCAGTACTTC. Translating gives CAWGNVEQYF.

J is TRBJ2-7 and V is TRBV19, with D tentatively TRBD1 (5 bases). The CDR3 runs to 15 residues. Trimming pared 0 bases from V and 0 bases from J, leaving 9 bases between. The V gene's germline CDR1 is LNHDA and CDR2 SQIVND (reference sequence). CDR3 loop: CASSIDDRSSYEQYF. The DNA of the CDR3 is TGTGCCAGTAGTATAGACGACAGAAGCTCCTACGAGCAGTACTTC.

The chain recombines TRBV29-1 with TRBJ2-3; 8 bases match TRBD2. The CDR3 length is 14 residues. Germline V gene sequence: CDR1 SQVTM, CDR2 ANQGSEA. Losses at the gene ends were 5 bases for V and 5 bases for J; bases not matched to a gene: 9. The DNA of the CDR3 is TGCAGCGTTCTGGCGGGGGGTGAGGGAGATACGCAGTATTTT. It codes for CSVLAGGEGDTQYF.

This rearrangement joins TRBV20-1 to TRBJ2-7, with D maybe TRBD2 (6 bases). The CDR3 consists of 13 residues. Trimming shortened V by 6 bases and J by 3 bases, and 15 bases separated the two germline ends. Germline CDR1 and CDR2: DFQATT and SNEGSKA (reference sequence). The CDR3 loop reads CSAQEGDYYEQYF. The CDR3 nucleotides are TGCAGTGCCCAGGAGGGAGACTACTACGAGCAGTACTTC.

V and J are TRBV7-6 and TRBJ2-3, with TRBD2 matching over 10 bases. The CDR3 loop spans 15 amino acids. J lost 2 bases, V lost 5 bases, and 4 bases had no gene match. Per germline, CDR1 SGHVS and CDR2 FNYEAQ. The CDR3 DNA sequence: TGTGCCAGCAGCCCACTAGCGGGACACACAGATACGCAGTATTTT. This translates into CASSPLAGHTDTQYF.

The chain links TRBV6-2 or TRBV6-3 to TRBJ2-2; D might be TRBD1 (6 bases). The CDR3 runs 15 residues. Trimming stripped 3 bases from V and 0 bases from J, with 8 bases between. The germline gives CDR1 MNHEY, CDR2 SVGEGT. The CDR3 bases are TGTGCCAGCAGTTATGAGGGGGCGAACACCGGGGAGCTGTTTTTT. Translation gives CASSYEGANTGELFF.

V usage is TRBV7-8 and J usage is TRBJ2-2; 7 positions match TRBD2. V was clipped by 5 bases and J by 4 bases; unmatched bases: 4. The CDR3 has 14 residues. Germline CDR1 reads SGHVS; CDR2 reads FQNEAQ. CDR3: CASSEGRGTGELFF. CDR3 sequence (DNA): TGTGCCAGCAGCGAGGGGAGGGGCACCGGGGAGCTGTTTTTT.

The rearrangement links TRBV4-1 to TRBJ2-7; unclear D gene. Germline V CDR1 and CDR2: MGHRA, YSYEKL. Trimming shortened V by 1 base and J by 5 bases, and 15 bases separated the two germline ends. This CDR3 comprises 15 residues. The CDR3 protein is CASSQGGLSRDEQYF. The CDR3 DNA follows: TGCGCCAGCAGCCAAGGAGGCCTGTCCCGGGACGAGCAGTACTTC.

CDR3 residues: CASYHRPQETQYF. The CDR3 DNA sequence: TGCGCCAGCTATCATAGACCCCAAGAGACCCAGTACTTC. The chain is built from TRBV5-1 and TRBJ2-5, with no clear D. The V gene lost 7 bases and the J gene lost 1 base, with 11 bases spanning the gap. CDR1 SGHRS and CDR2 YFSETQ come from the germline V gene. The CDR3 extends over 13 amino acids.

The genes are TRBV3-1 and TRBJ1-4; D unresolved. Germline V gene data show CDR1 as LGHDT and CDR2 as YNNKEL (reference sequence). The CDR3 covers 16 residues. Trimming took off 3 bases at V and 3 bases at J, with 14 bases between the two ends. CDR3 amino acids: CASSQISGSANEKLFF. Here the CDR3 DNA reads TGTGCCAGCAGCCAGATCTCCGGGTCGGCTAATGAAAAACTGTTTTTT.

The chain recombines TRBV3-1 with TRBJ2-5, with 10 bases matching TRBD2. Looked up from germline, CDR1 is LGHDT and CDR2 is YNNKEL (reference sequence). CDR3 length equals 15 residues. The trim removed 3 bases at V and 4 bases at J, leaving 5 bases unmatched. CDR3 bases: TGTGCCAGCAGCCATGGCCTAGCGGGGGCAGAGACCCAGTACTTC. It codes for CASSHGLAGAETQYF.

This sequence joins TRBV6-1 and TRBJ2-5, with no clear D. In germline, CDR1 is MNHNS, CDR2 SASEGT. V lost 2 bases and J lost 5, with 9 bases in between. The CDR3 sequence is 13 residues long. The CDR3 region is CASSEFSWETQYF. For the CDR3, the DNA is TGTGCCAGCAGTGAATTCAGCTGGGAGACCCAGTACTTC.

This clonotype is a singleton in its sample. This chain links TRBV7-6 with TRBJ2-5, with 14 bases aligning to TRBD2. Per the germline V gene, CDR1 is SGHVS and CDR2 is FNYEAQ. This CDR3 comprises 18 residues. V gave up 5 bases and J gave up 0 bases; unmatched junction bases: 8. The CDR3 reads CASSPGTSGGQYQETQYF. CDR3 in DNA: TGTGCCAGCAGCCCCGGGACTAGCGGGGGCCAGTACCAAGAGACCCAGTACTTC.

The V and J genes are TRBV6-4 and TRBJ2-3; the match to TRBD1 covers 9 bases. The germline CDR1 and CDR2 sequences are MRHNA and SNTAGT. V trimming: 3 bases; J trimming: 2 bases; junction bases outside the gene matches: 3. The CDR3 runs to 15 residues. The CDR3 DNA follows: TGTGCCAGCAGTGATGGGGACAGGGTCACAGATACGCAGTATTTT. Translating gives CASSDGDRVTDTQYF.

The genes are TRBV7-9 and TRBJ1-1, with TRBD1 as a possible D gene (5 bases). V was pared by 1 base and J by 11 bases, with 11 bases between. The CDR3 sequence is 12 residues long. Germline assignment: CDR1 SEHNR and CDR2 FQNEAQ (reference sequence). CDR3 nucleotides: TGTGCCAGCAGCTTAGGCAGGGAGAATGCTTTCTTT. This gives the protein CASSLGRENAFF. The full variable domain, with the rest looked up from reference TRBV7-9 and TRBJ1-1, is DTGVSQNPRHKITKRGQNVTFRCDPISEHNRLYWYRQTLGQGPEFLTYFQNEAQLEKSRLLSDRFSAERPKGSFSTLEIQRTEQGDSAMYLCASSLGRENAFFGQGTRLTVV.

The chain joins TRBV29-1 to TRBJ2-3; the D gene is possibly TRBD2 (5 bases). Germline V CDR1 and CDR2: SQVTM, ANQGSEA. V was pared by 0 bases and J by 2 bases, with 21 bases between. The CDR3 runs to 18 residues. Written as DNA, the CDR3 is TGCAGCGTTGAAGATCCCCTTGCCGGGGTTCAGACCACAGATACGCAGTATTTT. Translating it yields CSVEDPLAGVQTTDTQYF.

The chain employs TRBV7-6 and TRBJ2-1; unclear D gene. In germline, CDR1 is SGHVS, CDR2 FNYEAQ. V dropped 0 bases and J dropped 9 bases, with 6 bases sitting between them. The CDR3 runs 12 residues. CDR3 DNA: TGTGCCAGCAGCTTAGCTGGTCGTGAGCAGTTCTTC. Its protein product is CASSLAGREQFF.

The genes are TRBV6-5 and TRBJ2-5; TRBD2 might be the D (6 bases). The CDR3 has 12 amino acids. V lost 9 bases and J lost 4, with 12 bases in between. CDR1 and CDR2 (germline): MNHEY, SVGAGI. For the CDR3, the DNA is TGTGCCAGTGCGGGGTCCGGAGAGACCCAGTACTTC. Residues: CASAGSGETQYF.

The table lists this clonotype with a few counts. This chain uses TRBV3-1 with TRBJ2-7, with D possibly being TRBD2 (5 bases). From germline, CDR1 is LGHDT and CDR2 YNNKEL (reference sequence). The CDR3 loop spans 11 amino acids. V gave up 4 bases and J gave up 6 bases, with 7 bases separating them. CDR3 residues: CASSLAGEQYF. The CDR3 DNA reads as TGTGCCAGCAGCCTCGCGGGCGAGCAGTACTTC.

This clonotype turned up a few times. The chain has TRBV27 and TRBJ2-1; 7 bases agree with TRBD2. This CDR3 has 14 residues. With V trimmed by 3 bases and J by 5 bases, 4 bases remained unmatched. Germline V gives CDR1 MNHEY, CDR2 SMNVEV (reference sequence). The CDR3 DNA follows: TGTGCCAGCAGTTTGGGCGGGGGAGACAATGAGCAGTTCTTC. The encoded protein is CASSLGGGDNEQFF.

The chain links TRBV11-1 to TRBJ2-7; D is uncertain. Per the germline V gene, CDR1 is SGHAT and CDR2 is FQDESV (reference sequence). CDR3 length: 12 residues. V shed 4 bases and J shed 0 bases, with 4 bases lying between them. The DNA for the CDR3 is TGTGCCAGCAGCTGGAGCTCCTACGAGCAGTACTTC. It encodes CASSWSSYEQYF.